Here is one TCR beta chain with its context. This entry belongs to a study of blood T cell repertoires in COVID-19. Study context: The samples span acute and convalescent COVID-19 from the United States, Italy and Spain.

Living in under 30 US areas, the participants were between 18 and 89 years of age. Researchers sorted participants into cohorts using their self-reported clinical history. The V gene lost 2 bases and the J gene lost 3 bases, with 5 bases spanning the gap. The CDR3 spans 12 residues. Germline values: CDR1 WSHSY, CDR2 SAAADI. Original analysis: Amplification of reference gene primers was used by the study to estimate nucleated cell counts. Data came from immunoSEQ multiplex PCR; TCRdb stores just in-frame clones and leaves some out. The V and J calls and clone size come from that table; D and trimming were worked out from the DNA. The data contain about 380,000 clones, 88% of them singletons.

The gene calls are TRBV10-2 and TRBJ2-7; the D is unclear. The specimen was PBMCs or T cells enriched from blood (not recorded which). The clonotype comes from a young woman who had recovered from COVID-19. The CDR3 loop is CASSETVYEQYF. CDR3 in DNA: TGCGCCAGCAGTGAGACAGTCTACGAGCAGTACTTC.